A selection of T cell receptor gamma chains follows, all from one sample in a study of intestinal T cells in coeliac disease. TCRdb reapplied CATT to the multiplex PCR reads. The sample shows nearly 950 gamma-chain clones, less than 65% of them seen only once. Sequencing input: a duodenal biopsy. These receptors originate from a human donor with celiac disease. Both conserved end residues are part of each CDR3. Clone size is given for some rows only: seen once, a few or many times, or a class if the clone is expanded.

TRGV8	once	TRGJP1	CATWDSSPGLKKGWITHWRYSTGWFKIF	TGTGCCACCTGGGATTCTTCCCCGGGTCTCAAAAAGGGGTGGATAACTCATTGGCGGTATAGCACTGGTTGGTTCAAGATATTT
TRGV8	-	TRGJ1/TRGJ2	CATTSQLLYKKLF	TGTGCCACCACTTCCCAATTATTATATAAGAAACTCTTT
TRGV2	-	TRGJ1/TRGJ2	CAPGTGFSNYYKKLF	TGTGCACCTGGGACGGGCTTTTCCAATTATTATAAGAAACTCTTT
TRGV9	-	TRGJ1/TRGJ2	CAVVGGPSYYKKLF	TGTGCCGTTGTGGGAGGCCCGTCTTATTATAAGAAACTCTTT
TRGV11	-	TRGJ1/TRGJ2	CACWIRHGRRFPYYKKLF	TGTGCCTGCTGGATTAGGCACGGGAGGAGATTCCCTTATTATAAGAAACTCTTT
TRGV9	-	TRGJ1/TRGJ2	CACGYYKKLF	TGTGCCTGTGGGTATTATAAGAAACTCTTT
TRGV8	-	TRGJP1	CASLGVGGGFKIF	TGTGCCAGCCTGGGAGTAGGGGGAGGTTTCAAGATATTT
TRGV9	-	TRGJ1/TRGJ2	CALWEVTVIIRKVF	TGTGCCTTGTGGGAGGTCACCGTTATTATAAGAAAGGTGTTC
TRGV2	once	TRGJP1	CATWTPVGYTTGWFKIF	TGTGCCACCTGGACCCCAGTTGGGTATACCACCGGTTGGTTCAAGATATTT
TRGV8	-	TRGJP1	CATGLSTPPPRYTTGWFKIF	TGTGCCACTGGGTTGTCTACACCCCCGCCCCGTTATACCACTGGTTGGTTCAAGATATTT
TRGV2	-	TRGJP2	CATWDGSFKVRRDWIKTF	TGTGCCACCTGGGACGGGTCATTTAAGGTGAGACGTGATTGGATCAAGACGTTT
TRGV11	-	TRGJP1	CAVTWIGGTTGWFKIF	TGTGCCGTGACCTGGATCGGGGGTACCACTGGTTGGTTCAAGATATTT
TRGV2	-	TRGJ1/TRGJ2	CATWDGPYKKLF	TGTGCCACCTGGGACGGCCCTTATAAGAAACTCTTT
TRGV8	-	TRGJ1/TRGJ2	CATWDRHYYKKLF	TGTGCCACCTGGGACCGGCATTATTATAAGAAACTCTTT
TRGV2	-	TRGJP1	CATWDGRILFLVWFKIF	TGTGCCACCTGGGACGGGCGTATACTTTTCCTGGTTTGGTTCAAGATATTT
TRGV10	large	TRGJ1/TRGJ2	CAAWDYRSKKLF	TGTGCTGCGTGGGATTATAGATCTAAGAAACTCTTT
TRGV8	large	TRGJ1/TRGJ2	CATWTKGLYYKKLF	TGTGCCACCTGGACCAAAGGCCTTTATTATAAGAAACTCTTT
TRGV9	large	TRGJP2	CACHGGSDWIKTF	TGTGCTTGTCACGGTGGTAGTGATTGGATCAAGACGTTT
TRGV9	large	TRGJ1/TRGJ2	CALWEGNYYKKLF	TGTGCCTTGTGGGAGGGAAATTATTATAAGAAACTCTTT
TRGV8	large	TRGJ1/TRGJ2	CATWDRPIEKLF	TGTGCCACCTGGGATAGGCCTATCGAGAAACTCTTT
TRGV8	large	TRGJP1	CATWDPDTTGWFKIF	TGTGCCACCTGGGATCCGGATACCACTGGTTGGTTCAAGATATTT
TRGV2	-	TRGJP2	CATWAPGASDWIKTF	TGTGCCACCTGGGCTCCCGGAGCTAGTGATTGGATCAAGACGTTT
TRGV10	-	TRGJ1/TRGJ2	CADKIPNYYKKLF	TGTGCTGACAAAATCCCGAATTATTATAAGAAACTCTTT
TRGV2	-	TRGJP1	CADLGRAVGGWTTGWFKIF	TGTGCCGACCTGGGACGGGCCGTCGGTGGGTGGACCACTGGTTGGTTCAAGATATTT
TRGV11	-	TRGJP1	CACWIGCTTGWFKIF	TGTGCCTGCTGGATAGGCTGTACCACTGGTTGGTTCAAGATATTT
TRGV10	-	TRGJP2	CAACTMGICSDWIKTF	TGTGCTGCGTGTACGATGGGAATATGTAGTGATTGGATCAAGACGTTT
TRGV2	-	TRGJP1	CAAWVLLGTTGWFKIF	TGTGCCGCCTGGGTTCTATTGGGGACCACTGGTTGGTTCAAGATATTT
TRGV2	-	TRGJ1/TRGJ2	CADLGRCYYKKLF	TGTGCCGACCTGGGACGGTGTTATTATAAGAAACTCTTT
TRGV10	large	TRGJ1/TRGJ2	CAAWDWGRYYKKLF	TGTGCTGCGTGGGATTGGGGGAGATATTATAAGAAACTCTTT
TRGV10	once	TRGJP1	CARVEATGWFKIF	TGTGCTCGCGTGGAAGCCACTGGTTGGTTCAAGATATTT
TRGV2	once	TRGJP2	CATGTTNSSDWIKTF	TGTGCCACTGGGACAACAAATAGTAGTGATTGGATCAAGACGTTT
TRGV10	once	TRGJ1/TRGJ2	CAAWEFVPEDYYKKLF	TGTGCTGCGTGGGAGTTCGTACCCGAAGATTATTATAAGAAACTCTTT
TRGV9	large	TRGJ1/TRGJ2	CALWEVQGVYKKLF	TGTGCCTTGTGGGAGGTGCAGGGGGTTTATAAGAAACTCTTT
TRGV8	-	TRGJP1	CATWPLKDGPLGWFKIF	TGTGCCACCTGGCCCCTAAAGGATGGGCCACTGGGTTGGTTCAAGATATTT
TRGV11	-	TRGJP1	CACWIRLHYTTGWFKIF	TGTGCCTGCTGGATTAGGCTCCACTATACCACTGGTTGGTTCAAGATATTT
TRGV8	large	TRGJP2	CATWVSDWIKTF	TGTGCCACCTGGGTTAGTGATTGGATCAAGACGTTT
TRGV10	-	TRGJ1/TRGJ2	CAAWDSIPPSNYYKKLF	TGTGCTGCGTGGGATTCCATCCCTCCCTCGAATTATTATAAGAAACTCTTT
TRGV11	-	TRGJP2	CACWIRHVERVLSEKTF	TGTGCCTGCTGGATTAGGCACGTAGAGAGAGTATTGAGTGAGAAGACGTTT
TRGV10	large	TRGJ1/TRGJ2	CAAWDYEKLF	TGTGCTGCGTGGGATTATGAGAAACTCTTT
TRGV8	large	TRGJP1	CATWDSEWATGWFKIF	TGTGCCACCTGGGATAGTGAATGGGCCACTGGTTGGTTCAAGATATTT
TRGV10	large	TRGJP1	CAAWHNGWFKIF	TGTGCTGCGTGGCATAATGGTTGGTTCAAGATATTT
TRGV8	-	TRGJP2	CATWDNGPSSDWIKTF	TGTGCCACCTGGGACAATGGGCCTAGTAGTGATTGGATCAAGACGTTT
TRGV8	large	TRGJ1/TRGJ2	CATWGSGGNYYKKLF	TGTGCCACCTGGGGTTCTGGGGGGAACTATTATAAGAAACTCTTT
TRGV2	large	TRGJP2	CATWGNDWIKTF	TGTGCCACCTGGGGGAATGATTGGATTAAGACGTTT
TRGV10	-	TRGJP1	CAAWVPSLTGWFKIF	TGTGCTGCGTGGGTTCCTTCTCTCACTGGTTGGTTCAAGATATTT
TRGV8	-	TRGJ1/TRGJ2	CATWDPLSYYKKLF	TGTGCCACCTGGGATCCCCTTAGTTATTATAAGAAACTCTTT
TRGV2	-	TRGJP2	CATWDGARSDWIKTF	TGTGCCACCTGGGACGGGGCGAGGAGTGATTGGATCAAGACGTTT
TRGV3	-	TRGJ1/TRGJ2	CATWDRPGTHYYKKLF	TGTGCCACCTGGGACAGGCCCGGTACTCATTATTATAAGAAACTCTTT
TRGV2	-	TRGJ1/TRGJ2	CATWDAPPIHYKKLF	TGTGCCACCTGGGACGCTCCCCCCATTCATTATAAGAAACTCTTT
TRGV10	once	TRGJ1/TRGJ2	CAVVGLVGKLF	TGTGCTGTCGTGGGATTGGTGGGGAAACTCTTT
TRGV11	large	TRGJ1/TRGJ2	CACWTAKNYYKKLF	TGTGCCTGCTGGACCGCTAAGAATTATTATAAGAAACTTTTT
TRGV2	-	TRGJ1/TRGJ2	CATWDGDRHYKKLF	TGTGCCACCTGGGACGGCGACCGGCATTATAAGAAACTCTTT
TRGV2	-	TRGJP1	CATWDGPSYTTGWFKIF	TGTGCCACCTGGGACGGCCCCTCATATACCACTGGTTGGTTCAAGATATTT